These 27 T cell receptor beta chains were all obtained from the same sample, sequenced in a study of blood T cell repertoires in COVID-19. The protocol was immunoSEQ multiplex PCR, while the TCRdb copy is restricted to in-frame clones and leaves out a portion. The repertoire consists of 350,000 to 450,000 clones, with around 87% occurring once and the leading ten covering roughly 2%. The sequenced sample was PBMCs or T cells enriched from blood (not recorded which). The receptors originated from a middle-aged man in a cohort exposed to, infected with or recovered from COVID-19 (not recorded which).

The J gene is TRBJ2-1, the V gene TRBV9; TRBD2 agrees at 9 bases. This CDR3 is 14 amino acids long. The germline V gene has CDR1 SGDLS and CDR2 YYNGEE. V shed 3 bases, J shed 8 bases, and the junction held 6 bases outside the gene matches. CDR3 residues: CASSGTSGRDEQFF. The CDR3 nucleotides read TGTGCCAGCAGCGGTACTAGCGGGCGGGATGAGCAGTTCTTC.

The gene calls are TRBV7-9 and TRBJ2-5, with D possibly TRBD2 on 6 matching bases. CDR1 is SEHNR, CDR2 FQNEAQ, per germline (reference sequence). Between the trimmed V and J ends, which lost 5 bases and 4 bases, there was a span of 14 bases. CDR3 size: 14 residues. The CDR3 region is CASSPSGRRETQYF. In nucleotides, the CDR3 is TGTGCCAGCAGCCCCTCGGGGAGGCGAGAGACCCAGTACTTC.

A remark on this clone: In the same sample, other DNA sequences code for this CDR3. This chain links TRBV18 with TRBJ2-2; 8 bases align to TRBD1. CDR1 and CDR2 (germline): KGHSH, LQKENI. The CDR3 consists of 15 residues. J gave up 1 base and V 2 bases, and 0 bases lay outside the gene matches. CDR3 DNA: TGTGCCAGCTCACCAGGGACAGGGAACACCGGGGAGCTGTTTTTT. Translated, it gives CASSPGTGNTGELFF. The complete variable domain, with remaining parts taken from reference TRBV18 and TRBJ2-2, reads NAGVMQNPRHLVRRRGQEARLRCSPMKGHSHVYWYRQLPEEGLKFMVYLQKENIIDESGMPKERFSAEFPKEGPSILRIQQVVRGDSAAYFCASSPGTGNTGELFFGEGSRLTVL.

The rearrangement joins TRBV4-2 to TRBJ1-5; 8 nucleotides line up with TRBD1. Germline CDR1 and CDR2: LGHNA and YNFKEQ. This CDR3 spans 17 amino acids. V shed 1 base and J 2 bases; nucleotides not matched to a gene: 7. CDR3 in DNA: TGTGCCAGCAGCCAAGGGGCCCAGGGGGCAGGCAATCAGCCCCAGCATTTT. This sequence encodes CASSQGAQGAGNQPQHF.

The J gene is TRBJ1-2, the V gene TRBV3-1 (or the pseudogene TRBV3-2); 12 bases are a match to TRBD1. CDR1 and CDR2 (germline): LGHDT, YNNKEL (reference sequence). The CDR3 spans 16 residues. V was pared by 4 bases and J by 6 bases, with 9 bases of the junction left unmatched. This chain's CDR3 is CASSPPGTGGRDGYTF. The CDR3 nucleotides are TGTGCCAGCAGCCCACCCGGGACAGGGGGCCGAGATGGCTACACCTTC.

The genes are TRBV28 and TRBJ2-6; 7 bases are a match to TRBD1. The CDR3 runs to 15 residues. Germline V gene lookup returns CDR1 MDHEN and CDR2 SYDVKM. After removal of 6 bases from V and 1 base from J, the junction contained 3 bases not matched to a gene. CDR3 DNA: TGTGCCAGCAGACAACAGGGGTCTGGGGCCAACGTCCTGACTTTC. It encodes CASRQQGSGANVLTF.

The V call is TRBV5-5, the J call TRBJ2-1, with D possibly TRBD2 on 5 matching bases. Germline V gene lookup returns CDR1 SGHKS and CDR2 YYEKEE (reference sequence). This CDR3 region has 16 residues. Trimming took off 5 bases at V and 4 bases at J, with 19 bases between the two ends. CDR3 DNA sequence: TGTGCCAGCAGTCCTAGTCCGCCCGGAGGTTACAATGAGCAGTTCTTC. Protein: CASSPSPPGGYNEQFF.

This chain links TRBV12-5 with TRBJ2-3; D may be TRBD1 (6 bases). The CDR3 totals 12 residues. Trimming removed 6 bases at V and 4 bases at J, with 8 bases between. Germline CDR1 LGHNT, CDR2 FRNRAP. CDR3 region: CASGPGADTQYF. In DNA form, the CDR3 reads TGTGCTAGTGGGCCAGGGGCAGATACGCAGTATTTT.

This chain uses TRBV28 with TRBJ2-7, with D tentatively TRBD1 (5 bases). Germline V CDR1 and CDR2: MDHEN, SYDVKM. Trimming took off 2 bases at V and 2 bases at J, with 10 bases between the two ends. The CDR3 has 14 amino acids. The CDR3, as DNA: TGTGCCAGCAGTTTAAAAGTCAGGGCCTACGAGCAGTACTTC. Protein: CASSLKVRAYEQYF.

The rearrangement uses TRBV6-2 or TRBV6-3 and TRBJ1-2; no definite D call. The length of the CDR3 is 12 residues. Per the germline V gene, CDR1 is MNHEY and CDR2 is SVGEGT. Trimming pared 2 bases from V and 3 bases from J, leaving 4 bases between. The CDR3: CASSYTDYGYTF. The CDR3 DNA sequence: TGTGCCAGCAGTTACACAGACTATGGCTACACCTTC.

The chain combines TRBV5-5 with TRBJ1-2, with D hard to call. Germline V gene data show CDR1 as SGHKS and CDR2 as YYEKEE (reference sequence). The V and J ends lost 0 bases and 1 base respectively, with 10 bases between them. The CDR3 extends over 15 amino acids. CDR3 protein: CASSLAVVGNYGYTF. CDR3 DNA: TGTGCCAGCAGCTTGGCCGTGGTCGGTAACTATGGCTACACCTTC.

This clone was detected a few times. This chain connects TRBV13 to TRBJ2-5; tentatively, D is TRBD1 (5 bases). This CDR3 spans 13 amino acids. CDR1 and CDR2 (germline): PRHDT, FYEKMQ (reference sequence). Trimming took 5 bases from V and 3 from J, leaving 10 bases between them. The CDR3 bases are TGTGCCAGCAGCCCCGCCAGGGAAGAGACCCAGTACTTC. Protein product: CASSPAREETQYF.

This chain links TRBV6-5 with TRBJ2-6; tentatively, D is TRBD1 (5 bases). V shed 4 bases and J shed 3 bases, with 13 bases lying between them. This CDR3 contains 16 residues. Germline V CDR1 and CDR2: MNHEY, SVGAGI. The CDR3: CASSSGLVGGANVLTF. The CDR3 DNA follows: TGTGCCAGCAGTTCAGGGTTAGTTGGTGGGGCCAACGTCCTGACTTTC.

This clone was recorded once. The chain links TRBV19 to TRBJ2-7, with a possible D match to TRBD2 (6 bases). The germline V gene encodes CDR1 LNHDA and CDR2 SQIVND (reference sequence). V was pared by 3 bases and J by 4 bases, with 13 bases between. The CDR3 extends over 14 amino acids. CDR3 DNA: TGTGCCAGTAGTATCCCAGGGAGGTCATACGAGCAGTACTTC. Encoded protein: CASSIPGRSYEQYF. Full variable domain (outside the CDR3, taken from reference TRBV19 and TRBJ2-7): DGGITQSPKYLFRKEGQNVTLSCEQNLNHDAMYWYRQDPGQGLRLIYYSQIVNDFQKGDIAEGYSVSREKKESFPLTVTSAQKNPTAFYLCASSIPGRSYEQYFGPGTRLTVT.

The genes are TRBV11-2 and TRBJ2-5; D might be TRBD2 (6 bases). The CDR3 length is 14 residues. The V end was cut by 2 bases, the J end by 5 bases, with 12 bases between. Germline lookup yields CDR1 SGHAT and CDR2 FQNNGV. The CDR3 DNA sequence: TGTGCCAGCAGCTTATGGGGGGTGGGCGAGACCCAGTACTTC. Translating it yields CASSLWGVGETQYF.

The V gene is TRBV5-4, the J gene TRBJ2-7, with 9 bases identical to TRBD1. CDR1 is SGHNT and CDR2 is YYREEE in the germline V gene (reference sequence). The CDR3 length is 15 residues. V dropped 4 bases and J dropped 3; count of bases not matched to a gene: 8. In nucleotides, the CDR3 is TGTGCCAGCAGCCCGGAGAACAGGGGGCTCTACGAGCAGTACTTC. Translation: CASSPENRGLYEQYF.

The chain links TRBV7-8 to TRBJ2-7; TRBD2 matches 7 bases. CDR1 is SGHVS, CDR2 FQNEAQ, per germline. The CDR3 extends over 16 amino acids. V gave up 5 bases and J gave up 3 bases; unmatched junction bases: 13. CDR3 DNA: TGTGCCAGCAGCGCCGGGGGGTCCAGAAATTACTACGAGCAGTACTTC. Its protein product is CASSAGGSRNYYEQYF.

As DNA, the CDR3 is TGTGCCATCAGTGACGAAAGAGCCGCAGATACGCAGTATTTT. This sequence encodes CAISDERAADTQYF. The chain carries TRBV10-3 and TRBJ2-3; the D is unclear. V lost 3 bases and J lost 4, with 11 bases in between. There are 14 residues in the CDR3. Per the germline V gene, CDR1 is ENHRY and CDR2 is SYGVKD.

This chain connects TRBV5-1 to TRBJ2-1, with 10 bases identical to TRBD2. Germline CDR1 is SGHRS and CDR2 is YFSETQ. CDR3 length equals 15 residues. V gave up 3 bases and J gave up 5 bases; unmatched junction bases: 5. Here the CDR3 DNA reads TGCGCCAGCAGCTCAACTAGCGGGAAGAACAATGAGCAGTTCTTC. It translates to CASSSTSGKNNEQFF.

This chain connects TRBV21-1 to TRBJ2-7; the table names TRBD2, a call not compared with the DNA. TRBV21-1 is a listed pseudogene. This CDR3 spans 16 amino acids. CDR3 amino acids: CASSKGLAVSSYEQYF. The CDR3 DNA reads as TGTGCCAGCAGCAAAGGGTTAGCGGTAAGCTCCTACGAGCAGTACTTC.

The J gene is TRBJ2-1, the V gene TRBV28, with D maybe TRBD2 (5 bases). This CDR3 region has 11 residues. The V gene's germline CDR1 is MDHEN and CDR2 SYDVKM. Trimming took 7 bases from V and 6 from J, leaving 7 bases between them. The chain's CDR3 is CASTRGNEQFF. The CDR3 coding sequence is TGTGCCAGCACCCGGGGCAATGAGCAGTTCTTC.

V and J are TRBV5-1 and TRBJ2-5, with 16 bases that match TRBD2. There are 15 residues in the CDR3. Trimming took 7 bases from V and 5 from J; bases not matched to a gene: 5. Germline CDR1 reads SGHRS; CDR2 reads YFSETQ. The CDR3 sequence is CASGTSGRAEETQYF. In nucleotides, the CDR3 is TGCGCCAGCGGGACTAGCGGGAGGGCCGAGGAGACCCAGTACTTC.

The chain uses TRBV11-2 and TRBJ1-6; 11 bases map to TRBD1. CDR1 is SGHAT, CDR2 FQNNGV, per germline. This CDR3 region has 14 residues. Trimming removed 5 bases from V and 8 bases from J; junction bases left unmatched: 2. DNA for the CDR3: TGTGCCAGCAGCCGGACAGGGGGCGATTCACCCCTCCACTTT. This codes for CASSRTGGDSPLHF. Using reference TRBV11-2 and TRBJ1-6 for the parts outside the CDR3, the full variable domain is EAGVAQSPRYKIIEKRQSVAFWCNPISGHATLYWYQQILGQGPKLLIQFQNNGVVDDSQLPKDRFSAERLKGVDSTLKIQPAKLEDSAVYLCASSRTGGDSPLHFGNGTRLTVT.

CDR3 sequence (DNA): TGCGCCAGCAGTGGACTAGCGGGAGTTGACACAGATACGCAGTATTTT. It specifies CASSGLAGVDTDTQYF. The V and J genes are TRBV10-1 and TRBJ2-3; 12 positions agree with TRBD2. CDR3 length equals 16 residues. V lost 4 bases to trimming and J lost 2 bases; unmatched junction nucleotides: 4. The germline V gene has CDR1 WNHNN and CDR2 SYGVQD (reference sequence).

This clone was found a few times. The chain recombines TRBV10-3 with TRBJ1-1, with D perhaps TRBD1 (6 bases). Germline V lookup: CDR1 ENHRY, CDR2 SYGVKD. V was cut by 2 bases and J by 8 bases, with 15 bases left in between. The CDR3 is 14 residues long. This CDR3 reads CAISEPTGPREAFF. The CDR3 region has the DNA TGTGCCATCAGTGAGCCCACAGGGCCACGAGAAGCTTTCTTT.

The rearrangement links TRBV10-3 to TRBJ2-7, with D perhaps TRBD2 (5 bases). Trimming cost V 4 bases and J 2 bases, with 12 bases left between them. The CDR3 covers 14 residues. Germline CDR1 ENHRY, CDR2 SYGVKD. The CDR3 sequence is CAISARGSAYEQYF. The DNA for the CDR3 is TGTGCCATCAGTGCCCGCGGGTCCGCCTACGAGCAGTACTTC.

Here the CDR3 reads CASSFAGAGEQFF. In nucleotides, the CDR3 is TGTGCCAGCAGCTTTGCGGGAGCGGGGGAGCAGTTCTTC. The chain is built from TRBV11-2 and TRBJ2-1; TRBD2 aligns across 7 bases. Germline V lookup: CDR1 SGHAT, CDR2 FQNNGV. The CDR3 is made up of 13 amino acids. With V trimmed by 3 bases and J by 10 bases, 6 bases remained unmatched.